This passage covers 26 T cell receptor beta chains from one sample sequenced in a study of blood T cell repertoires in COVID-19 (dated by TCRdb to about 2020). The library relied on the immunoSEQ multiplex PCR assay. TCRdb obtained this table from immuneACCESS and retained in-frame rearrangements with V and J assigned. These tables miss some clones; where compared with another copy, unresolved V genes account for less than half of the shortfall, and the remainder is unexplained. The sample contains more than 150,000 clones, approximately 80% of them found a single time. The top ten clonotypes cover 10% to 15% of the sample. The material sequenced was peripheral blood. The receptors were gathered from a woman older than 75 with COVID-19, enrolled during active disease.

The V and J genes are TRBV7-3 and TRBJ2-4; 9 bases fit TRBD1. From germline, CDR1 is SGHTA and CDR2 FQGTGA. The CDR3 is 16 amino acids. The V and J ends lost 5 bases and 1 base, in that order; junction bases with no gene match: 6. The CDR3 bases are TGTGCCAGCAGCCCAGGGACAGGGTGGGCCAAAAACATTCAGTACTTC. Translating it yields CASSPGTGWAKNIQYF.

The rearrangement links TRBV19 to TRBJ2-3; 10 nucleotides align to TRBD2. With V trimmed by 9 bases and J by 4 bases, 10 bases remained unmatched. Germline V gene sequence: CDR1 LNHDA, CDR2 SQIVND (reference sequence). CDR3 size: 15 residues. CDR3 nucleotides: TGTGCCAGCAATTCGGTAGCGGGAGGATCAGATACGCAGTATTTT. Protein: CASNSVAGGSDTQYF.

The rearrangement links TRBV6-5 to TRBJ1-2; 9 nucleotides agree with TRBD1. Per germline, CDR1 MNHEY and CDR2 SVGAGI. Trimming removed 6 bases from V and 3 bases from J; junction bases left unmatched: 5. The CDR3 loop spans 14 amino acids. The CDR3 DNA is TGTGCCAGCAGCCTACAGGGGGCGGACTATGGCTACACCTTC. Amino acid sequence: CASSLQGADYGYTF.

Notes on this clone: In the same sample, other DNA sequences code for this CDR3. This chain connects TRBV5-1 to TRBJ2-7, with TRBD1 matching over 8 bases. After removal of 2 bases from V and 1 base from J, the junction contained 5 bases not matched to a gene. The length of the CDR3 is 15 residues. Germline CDR1 is SGHRS and CDR2 is YFSETQ. The CDR3 loop reads CASSLRTGSSYEQYF. Here the CDR3 DNA reads TGCGCCAGCAGCTTAAGGACAGGGTCTTCCTACGAGCAGTACTTC.

The rearrangement links TRBV7-2 to TRBJ2-3; tentatively, D is TRBD1 (5 bases). Germline V gene sequence: CDR1 SGHTA, CDR2 FQGNSA. Between the trimmed V and J ends, which lost 5 bases and 0 bases, there was a span of 12 bases. This CDR3 has 15 residues. The DNA for the CDR3 is TGTGCCAGCAGCCCCGACAGCTCTAGCACAGATACGCAGTATTTT. Its protein is CASSPDSSSTDTQYF.

The chain is built from TRBV7-8 and TRBJ2-5; D remains unclear. The V and J ends lost 5 bases and 5 bases respectively, with 12 bases between them. The CDR3 length is 13 residues. Germline loops: CDR1 SGHVS, CDR2 FQNEAQ. The CDR3 reads CASSPRSRETQYF. Written as DNA, the CDR3 is TGTGCCAGCAGCCCTCGGAGTCGGGAGACCCAGTACTTC. Based on the CDR3 plus reference TRBV7-8 and TRBJ2-5, the full variable domain is GAGVSQSPRYKVAKRGQDVALRCDPISGHVSLFWYQQALGQGPEFLTYFQNEAQLDKSGLPSDRFFAERPEGSVSTLKIQRTQQEDSAVYLCASSPRSRETQYFGPGTRLLVL.

The chain couples TRBV7-8 to TRBJ2-5; D is perhaps TRBD1 (6 bases). The CDR3 covers 16 residues. V dropped 3 bases and J dropped 5 bases, with 19 bases sitting between them. The germline V gene has CDR1 SGHVS and CDR2 FQNEAQ. The CDR3 DNA sequence: TGTGCCAGCAGCTTGTGGGCGGGCAGGGGCCGGGAGACCCAGTACTTC. Encoded protein: CASSLWAGRGRETQYF.

The CDR3 reads CASSFSGSGKYEQYF. CDR3 bases: TGTGCCAGCAGTTTCAGCGGGAGCGGGAAATACGAGCAGTACTTC. This chain joins TRBV28 and TRBJ2-7, with TRBD2 identical over 8 bases. Germline V gene data show CDR1 as MDHEN and CDR2 as SYDVKM. The length of the CDR3 is 15 residues. V gave up 3 bases and J gave up 4 bases; unmatched junction bases: 8.

This rearrangement joins TRBV21-1 to TRBJ1-3; the DNA was not used to check the table's D call, TRBD1. TRBV21-1 is a recognized pseudogene. CDR3 length: 15 amino acids. This CDR3 is CASSRGTSPENTIYF. In DNA form, the CDR3 reads TGTGCCAGCAGCCGAGGGACATCCCCTGAAAACACCATATATTTT.

This chain links TRBV6-2 or TRBV6-3 with TRBJ2-7; possibly TRBD2 for D (6 bases). Per germline, CDR1 MNHEY and CDR2 SVGEGT. The V end was cut by 4 bases, the J end by 7 bases, with 26 bases between. The CDR3 is 17 amino acids. CDR3 protein: CASSFRLVGGLYVEQYF. In DNA form, the CDR3 reads TGTGCCAGCAGTTTCCGACTAGTGGGCGGCCTTTATGTTGAGCAGTACTTC.

This clone was observed a handful of times. The chain carries TRBV10-3 and TRBJ1-6; 7 nucleotides match TRBD1. Looked up from germline, CDR1 is ENHRY and CDR2 is SYGVKD. The CDR3 runs 14 residues. V lost 11 bases, J lost 8 bases, and 12 bases stayed unmatched. The CDR3 nucleotides are TGTGCCCAGGGGGAGAGGGGCTTGGATTCACCCCTCCACTTT. It specifies CAQGERGLDSPLHF.

The chain is built from TRBV7-9 and TRBJ1-3; 7 bases agree with TRBD1. The CDR3 loop spans 16 amino acids. CDR1 and CDR2 from the germline V gene are SEHNR and FQNEAQ (reference sequence). The ends lost 0 bases at V and 0 bases at J; junction bases unmatched: 2. The CDR3 protein is CASSLAGTASGNTIYF. The CDR3 region has the DNA TGTGCCAGCAGCTTAGCAGGGACAGCCTCTGGAAACACCATATATTTT.

The CDR3 loop is CASSKALADLTSYEQYF. Written as DNA, the CDR3 is TGTGCCAGCAGCAAGGCTCTAGCGGATTTAACTTCCTACGAGCAGTACTTC. This chain joins TRBV21-1 and TRBJ2-7; TRBD2, the table's D call, lacks a check against the DNA. TRBV21-1 is marked as a pseudogene. The CDR3 totals 17 residues.

This clone showed up just once. The chain has TRBV2 and TRBJ2-7; a possible D gene is TRBD1 (6 bases). Deletions cut 5 bases from V and 6 bases from J, with 17 bases between. CDR1 and CDR2 from the germline V gene are SNHLY and FYNNEI. The length of the CDR3 is 14 residues. CDR3 sequence: CASSRVTQGREQYF. Here the CDR3 DNA reads TGTGCCAGCAGTCGAGTTACTCAGGGGCGCGAGCAGTACTTC. Full variable domain (remainder filled in from reference TRBV2 and TRBJ2-7): EPEVTQTPSHQVTQMGQEVILRCVPISNHLYFYWYRQILGQKVEFLVSFYNNEISEKSEIFDDQFSVERPDGSNFTLKIRSTKLEDSAMYFCASSRVTQGREQYFGPGTRLTVT.

This clone has a handful of counts. The chain uses TRBV2 and TRBJ2-5; no clear D. Germline CDR1 and CDR2: SNHLY and FYNNEI. The length of the CDR3 is 13 residues. Trimming removed 7 bases at V and 2 bases at J, with 11 bases between. CDR3 sequence reads: CASNWPQQETQYF. DNA of the CDR3: TGTGCCAGCAATTGGCCTCAACAAGAGACCCAGTACTTC.

This clone was seen only once. This chain links TRBV28 with TRBJ1-6; possibly TRBD1 for D (6 bases). Germline CDR1 and CDR2: MDHEN and SYDVKM. The CDR3 is made up of 17 amino acids. The V gene lost 8 bases and the J gene lost 7 bases, with 24 bases spanning the gap. The CDR3 here is CASLGGGQGWWNSPLHF. The CDR3 nucleotides read TGTGCCAGCCTCGGGGGGGGGCAGGGCTGGTGGAATTCACCCCTCCACTTT.

This clone was found once. V gene TRBV2 combines with J gene TRBJ1-1; 9 bases are shared with TRBD1. V dropped 5 bases and J dropped 5; count of bases not matched to a gene: 6. This CDR3 region has 14 residues. The germline gives CDR1 SNHLY, CDR2 FYNNEI. CDR3 amino acids: CASSSQGAGTEAFF. In DNA, the CDR3 is TGTGCCAGCAGTTCACAGGGGGCAGGGACTGAAGCTTTCTTT.

The chain employs TRBV24-1 and TRBJ2-7; 7 nucleotides line up with TRBD2. Germline V gene sequence: CDR1 KGHDR, CDR2 SFDVKD. The J segment lost 2 bases and the V segment lost 0 bases, leaving 6 bases of the junction unmatched. This CDR3 has 16 amino acids. The chain's CDR3 is CATSDLGTIVPYEQYF. CDR3 in DNA: TGTGCCACCAGTGATTTGGGGACTATCGTACCCTACGAGCAGTACTTC.

The CDR3 loop is CASSRTGPYEQYF. The CDR3 bases are TGTGCCAGCAGTCGGACAGGGCCCTACGAGCAGTACTTC. The chain carries TRBV3-1 (or the pseudogene TRBV3-2) and TRBJ2-7; 8 positions agree with TRBD1. V lost 6 bases and J lost 2; bases outside the gene matches: 3. The CDR3 length is 13 residues. Germline CDR1 LGHDT, CDR2 YNNKEL (reference sequence).

The rearrangement uses TRBV5-1 and TRBJ2-3; 7 nucleotides agree with TRBD2. Germline CDR1 SGHRS, CDR2 YFSETQ. With V trimmed by 0 bases and J by 6 bases, 10 bases remained unmatched. The CDR3 is 16 amino acids. CDR3 DNA sequence: TGCGCCAGCAGCTTGGTGGTGGGAGGGCCGGATGATACGCAGTATTTT. Its protein product is CASSLVVGGPDDTQYF. The full variable domain, completed using reference TRBV5-1 and TRBJ2-3, is KAGVTQTPRYLIKTRGQQVTLSCSPISGHRSVSWYQQTPGQGLQFLFEYFSETQRNKGNFPGRFSGRQFSNSRSEMNVSTLELGDSALYLCASSLVVGGPDDTQYFGPGTRLTVL.

This clone was counted only a few times. The chain uses TRBV5-1 and TRBJ2-2; 10 nucleotides agree with TRBD2. Germline V gene lookup returns CDR1 SGHRS and CDR2 YFSETQ. This CDR3 has 17 amino acids. V lost 0 bases to trimming and J lost 7 bases; unmatched junction nucleotides: 9. The CDR3 reads CASSLAGTSGNHGELFF. The CDR3 DNA is TGCGCCAGCAGCTTGGCGGGTACTAGCGGGAATCACGGGGAGCTGTTTTTT.

In its sample, this clone was seen a few times. The chain employs TRBV7-9 and TRBJ2-5; D perhaps matches TRBD1 (8 bases). The germline V gene has CDR1 SEHNR and CDR2 FQNEAQ (reference sequence). Trimming stripped 6 bases from V and 5 bases from J, with 16 bases between. The CDR3 sequence is 14 residues long. The CDR3, as DNA: TGTGCCAGCAGTCCTAGCGGACAGGGCGAGACCCAGTACTTC. This codes for CASSPSGQGETQYF.

The V call is TRBV27, the J call TRBJ2-2, with 9 bases aligning to TRBD2. The V gene's germline CDR1 is MNHEY and CDR2 SMNVEV (reference sequence). The junction had 5 bases not matched to a gene; V was cut back by 3 bases and J by 3 bases. CDR3 length: 16 amino acids. The CDR3 DNA reads as TGTGCCAGCAGTTTCGGCGGGAGGGTCGACACCGGGGAGCTGTTTTTT. It yields the protein CASSFGGRVDTGELFF.

The chain couples TRBV24-1 to TRBJ2-7; D is ambiguous. The germline V and J ends were trimmed by 7 bases and 4 bases, with 13 bases remaining between them. This CDR3 has 13 amino acids. The V gene's germline CDR1 is KGHDR and CDR2 SFDVKD. CDR3: CATSPAHGYEQYF. The DNA of the CDR3 is TGTGCCACCAGCCCCGCCCACGGTTACGAGCAGTACTTC.

The chain couples TRBV7-9 to TRBJ2-1; 9 bases map to TRBD2. CDR1 SEHNR and CDR2 FQNEAQ come from the germline V gene (reference sequence). There are 15 residues in the CDR3. The junction had 4 bases not matched to a gene; V was cut back by 1 base and J by 6 bases. The CDR3 protein is CASSLERLAANEQFF. DNA for the CDR3: TGTGCCAGCAGCTTAGAGCGACTAGCGGCCAATGAGCAGTTCTTC.

The V call is TRBV27, the J call TRBJ1-5; 8 bases are a match to TRBD1. V shed 2 bases and J 9 bases; nucleotides not matched to a gene: 6. The CDR3 has 14 residues. Germline values: CDR1 MNHEY, CDR2 SMNVEV (reference sequence). CDR3 in amino acids: CASSLTTGEMPQHF. DNA of the CDR3: TGTGCCAGCAGTTTAACGACAGGGGAAATGCCCCAGCATTTT.